This T cell receptor (beta chain) was profiled in a study of blood T cells in healthy people across ages. Germline loops: CDR1 SGDLS, CDR2 YYNGEE. The CDR3 length is 13 residues. V lost 6 bases, J lost 7 bases, and 17 bases lay in between. This clonotype came up a few times. The second PCR ran roughly 6 to 11 cycles with a sample-barcoded 5' primer and J-beta primers. TCRdb redid the calling of the 5' RACE reads with MiXCR, one entry per CDR3 protein. The sample yields more than 1,000,000 distinct CDR3 sequences, roughly a quarter seen once. A further study also used this sample, focusing on T cells of mothers and their children.

Sequencing input: blood. The TCR originated in a girl aged 2-10 years in good health. The chain combines TRBV9 with TRBJ2-7; D ambiguous. The CDR3 coding sequence is TGTGCCAGCACCATCGGGCCCTTGGGGGAGCAGTACTTC. Translating gives CASTIGPLGEQYF.